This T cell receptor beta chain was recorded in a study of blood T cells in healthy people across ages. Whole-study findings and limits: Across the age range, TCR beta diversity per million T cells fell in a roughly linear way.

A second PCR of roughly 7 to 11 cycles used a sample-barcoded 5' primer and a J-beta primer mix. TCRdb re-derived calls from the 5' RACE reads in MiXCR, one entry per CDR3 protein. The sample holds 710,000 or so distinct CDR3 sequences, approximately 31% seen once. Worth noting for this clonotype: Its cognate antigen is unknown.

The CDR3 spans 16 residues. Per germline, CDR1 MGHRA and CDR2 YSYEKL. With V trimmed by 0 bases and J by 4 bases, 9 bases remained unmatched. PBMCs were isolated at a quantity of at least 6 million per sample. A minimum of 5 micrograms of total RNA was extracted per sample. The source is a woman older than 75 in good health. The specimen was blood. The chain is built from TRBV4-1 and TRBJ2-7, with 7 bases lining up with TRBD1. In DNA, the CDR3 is TGCGCCAGCAGCCAAGATCGCCACAGGGGACCTTACGAGCAGTACTTC. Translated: CASSQDRHRGPYEQYF.